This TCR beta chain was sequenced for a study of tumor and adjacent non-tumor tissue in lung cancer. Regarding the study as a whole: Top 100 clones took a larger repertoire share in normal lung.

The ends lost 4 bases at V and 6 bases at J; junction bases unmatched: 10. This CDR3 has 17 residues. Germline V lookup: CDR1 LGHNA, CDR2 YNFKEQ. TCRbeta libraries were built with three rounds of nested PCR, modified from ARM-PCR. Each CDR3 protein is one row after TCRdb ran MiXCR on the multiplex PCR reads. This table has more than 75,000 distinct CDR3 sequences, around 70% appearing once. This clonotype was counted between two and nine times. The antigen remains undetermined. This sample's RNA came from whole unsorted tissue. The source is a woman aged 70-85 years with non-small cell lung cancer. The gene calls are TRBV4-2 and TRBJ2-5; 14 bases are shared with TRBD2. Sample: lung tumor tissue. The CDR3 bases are TGTGCCAGCAGCCGGCAAAAGACTAGCGGGAGGGCAAAGACCCAGTACTTC. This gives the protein CASSRQKTSGRAKTQYF.